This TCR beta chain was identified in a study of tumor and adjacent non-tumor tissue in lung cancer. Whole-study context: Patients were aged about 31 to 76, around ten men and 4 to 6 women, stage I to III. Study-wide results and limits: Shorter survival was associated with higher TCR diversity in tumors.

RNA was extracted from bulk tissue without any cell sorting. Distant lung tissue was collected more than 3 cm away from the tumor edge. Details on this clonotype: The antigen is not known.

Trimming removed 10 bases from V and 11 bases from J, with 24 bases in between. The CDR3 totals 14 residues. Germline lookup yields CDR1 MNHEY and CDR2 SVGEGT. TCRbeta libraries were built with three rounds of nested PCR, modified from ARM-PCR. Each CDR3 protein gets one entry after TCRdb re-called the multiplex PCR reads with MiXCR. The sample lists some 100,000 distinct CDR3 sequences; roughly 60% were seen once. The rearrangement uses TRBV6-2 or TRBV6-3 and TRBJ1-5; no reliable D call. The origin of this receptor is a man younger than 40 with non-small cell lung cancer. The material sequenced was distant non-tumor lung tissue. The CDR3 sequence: CATQRTVRNEAQHF. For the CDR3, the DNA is TGTGCCACCCAACGGACGGTTCGCAATGAGGCCCAGCATTTT.